This T cell receptor (beta chain) was identified during a study of blood T cells in healthy people across ages. This clonotype was seen a few times. The target antigen is unknown. The junction departs from the called germline gene at one end, perhaps through a read error. The CDR3 spans 15 residues. Germline loops: CDR1 MNHEY, CDR2 SMNVEV (reference sequence). For the second PCR, which ran for about 7 to 11 cycles, a sample-barcoded 5' primer and a J-beta primer mix were used. TCRdb re-called the 5' RACE reads through MiXCR, storing one row per CDR3 protein. The data contain over 550,000 distinct CDR3 sequences, approximately 30% of them singletons. Study-wide points: Long-lived donors had more naive CD4+ cells and higher diversity than aged donors.

The material sequenced was blood. The chain combines TRBV27 with TRBJ1-4, with D uncertain. The sequence derives from an elderly woman in good health. CDR3 protein: CASRPDGYSNERLFF. In DNA, the CDR3 is TGTGCCAGCAGACCCGATGGGTACTCTAATGAAAGACTGTTTTTT.